This T cell receptor (beta chain) is from a study of blood T cell repertoires in COVID-19. Study background: Acute-phase and convalescent COVID-19 samples originated in the United States, Italy and Spain. Sources were T cells, B-cell-depleted T cells, or PBMCs; the material itself was cDNA or gDNA.

In the authors' methods: Reference gene primer amplification gave estimated nucleated cell counts. Produced via immunoSEQ multiplex PCR; TCRdb's table is partial and in-frame only. V, J and clone size derive from that table, while D and trimming were established from the DNA sequence. Among approximately 120,000 clones listed, 70% to 90% were seen once. The sequenced sample was peripheral blood. The sequence was obtained from a man in his fifties with acute or convalescent COVID-19.

The CDR3 sequence is CAWTVMNTEAFF. The CDR3 nucleotides are TGTGCCTGGACAGTTATGAACACTGAAGCTTTCTTT. The chain has TRBV30 and TRBJ1-1; D call uncertain. Germline CDR1 is GTSNPN and CDR2 is SVGIG (reference sequence). The CDR3 covers 12 residues. V was clipped by 4 bases and J by 0 bases, with 6 bases between them.